These T cell receptor beta chains were read from a single sample in a study of T cell responses to AZD1222 COVID-19 vaccine. Assay: immunoSEQ multiplex PCR; the TCRdb copy retains only in-frame clones and omits some. The sample has about 100,000 clones; 90% to 95% are singletons. Sequenced material: peripheral blood, taken 28 days after the second AZD1222 dose. Receptor source: an adult who received the AZD1222 COVID-19 vaccine. CDR3s include the opening cysteine and the closing phenylalanine or tryptophan. D genes are given only for firm matches. A row's size may be missing; if present it is once, few, many or a size class.

.	TRBV4-3	TRBD1	TRBJ2-1	TGCGCCAGCAGCCAAGAATCCAGGGGGTACAATGAGCAGTTCTTC	CASSQESRGYNEQFF
.	TRBV2	TRBD2	TRBJ2-2	TGTGCCAGCAGCGTACTAGCGGGAGCGAGCACCGGGGAGCTGTTTTTT	CASSVLAGASTGELFF
.	TRBV5-1	.	TRBJ2-3	TGCGCCAGCAGCTTGTCGGGCGCCTCCACAGATACGCAGTATTTT	CASSLSGASTDTQYF
.	TRBV3-1/TRBV3-2	.	TRBJ1-4	TGTGCCAGCAGCCAAAGGGGGGCCCCTCCGGAAAAACTGTTTTTT	CASSQRGAPPEKLFF
.	TRBV28	.	TRBJ1-4	TGTGCCAGCAGTTTAGGGCTTGCAACTAATGAAAAACTGTTTTTT	CASSLGLATNEKLFF
.	TRBV7-9	.	TRBJ2-1	TGTGCCAGCAGCTTAGCAGGGTTCAATGAGCAGTTCTTC	CASSLAGFNEQFF
.	TRBV4-1	.	TRBJ1-4	TGCGCCAGCAGCCAACACACCGAGGGACCACAGAATGAAAAACTGTTTTTT	CASSQHTEGPQNEKLFF
.	TRBV5-5	.	TRBJ1-2	TGTGCCAGCAGATTGCCAGGGGACACCTATGGCTACACCTTC	CASRLPGDTYGYTF
.	TRBV6-5	TRBD1	TRBJ2-2	TGTGCCAGCAGTCCGGGACAGGGGTTTATCGGGGAGCTGTTTTTT	CASSPGQGFIGELFF
.	TRBV7-9	.	TRBJ2-6	TGTGCCACCCTCACGGCCGGGACGGACCTCATCTCTGGGGCCAACGTCCTGACTTTC	CATLTAGTDLISGANVLTF
once	TRBV29-1	.	TRBJ2-2	TGCAGCGTTGGACTTCTTGGTGGGACCGGGGAGCTGTTTTTT	CSVGLLGGTGELFF
.	TRBV7-2	.	TRBJ1-2	TGTGCCAGCAGGCCGACGGGAAACTATGGCTACACCTTC	CASRPTGNYGYTF
.	TRBV11-2	.	TRBJ1-1	TGTGCCAGCAGCTTGACCGGGACATCACGGCGTCCTGAAGCTTTCTTT	CASSLTGTSRRPEAFF
.	TRBV6-5	.	TRBJ2-7	TGTGCCAGCAGTTACGGGGGGTACTACGAGCAGTACTTC	CASSYGGYYEQYF
.	TRBV6-2/TRBV6-3	.	TRBJ1-1	TGTGCCAGCAGTTCCCCCTCAAACACTGAAGCTTTCTTT	CASSSPSNTEAFF
.	TRBV9	.	TRBJ2-3	TGTGCCAGCAGCGTAGAGCTTGACGATACGCAGTATTTT	CASSVELDDTQYF
.	TRBV28	.	TRBJ1-4	TGTGCCAGCAGGGGGCGCGGGGCTAATGAAAAACTGTTTTTT	CASRGRGANEKLFF
.	TRBV29-1	.	TRBJ2-7	TGCAGCGTTACCGACGGGAGCCGTCCCTACGAGCAGTACTTC	CSVTDGSRPYEQYF
.	TRBV2	.	TRBJ1-1	TGTGCCAGCAGTGCAGGGGCGGCGGACACTGAAGCTTTCTTT	CASSAGAADTEAFF
.	TRBV10-2	TRBD1	TRBJ2-7	TGCGCCACCGTCCGGGACAGTGCCTACGAGCAGTACTTC	CATVRDSAYEQYF
.	TRBV3-1/TRBV3-2	.	TRBJ2-5	TGTGCCAGCAGCCCTAAAGAAGCGCAGGGGGGGGAGACCCAGTACTTC	CASSPKEAQGGETQYF
.	TRBV29-1	TRBD1	TRBJ2-3	TGCAGCGGAACAGGGGGCTCGATAGATACGCAGTATTTT	CSGTGGSIDTQYF
.	TRBV14	.	TRBJ2-5	TGTGCCAGCAGCCAAGGGGGTCGAGGCAGGGTTCAAGAGACCCAGTACTTC	CASSQGGRGRVQETQYF
.	TRBV20-1	TRBD2	TRBJ2-5	TGCAGTGCTAGTCCCCAACTAGGGACTAGCGGACCCACGGCCCAGTACTTC	CSASPQLGTSGPTAQYF
.	TRBV7-2	TRBD2	TRBJ2-1	TGTGCCAGCAGCTTGACTAGCGGACGGAGTGAGCAGTTCTTC	CASSLTSGRSEQFF
few	TRBV30	.	TRBJ2-7	TGTGCCTGGAGTGTAAAATACGAGCAGTACTTC	CAWSVKYEQYF
.	TRBV6-2/TRBV6-3	.	TRBJ1-2	TGTGCCAGCAGTTACGGCGGCAGGGGATATGGCTACACCTTC	CASSYGGRGYGYTF
.	TRBV7-9	TRBD2	TRBJ2-7	TGTGCCAGCAGCACCCCAACTGGGCTAGCGGGAGGAATAGGGTCCTACGAGCAGTACTTC	CASSTPTGLAGGIGSYEQYF
.	TRBV18	.	TRBJ1-1	TGTGCCAGCTCACTAGAATCACAGGAGAAGAAAGCTTTCTTT	CASSLESQEKKAFF
.	TRBV3-1/TRBV3-2	.	TRBJ1-2	TGTGCCAGCAGCCCCCATGTGGGGTCTAACTATGGCTACACCTTC	CASSPHVGSNYGYTF
once	TRBV11-2	.	TRBJ1-5	TGTGCCAGCAGCTTAGCCTCGGGGGGCGGTCAGCCCCAGCATTTT	CASSLASGGGQPQHF
.	TRBV9	.	TRBJ1-3	TGTGCCAGCAGCCCGGGCCGCCTCGGAAACACCATATATTTT	CASSPGRLGNTIYF
once	TRBV25-1	TRBD1	TRBJ2-7	TGTGCCAGCACCCCTAAACCGGGACAGGCCTCCTACGAGCAGTACTTC	CASTPKPGQASYEQYF
.	TRBV2	.	TRBJ2-7	TGTGCCAGCGGACCAGCTGGGGCCTCCTACGAGCAGTACTTC	CASGPAGASYEQYF
.	TRBV5-5	TRBD2	TRBJ2-1	TGTGCCAGCAGCTTCTTACAACTAGCGGGGGTTAACAATGAGCAGTTCTTC	CASSFLQLAGVNNEQFF
.	TRBV3-1/TRBV3-2	.	TRBJ1-3	TGTGCCAGCACCAGCTCTGGAAACACCATATATTTT	CASTSSGNTIYF
.	TRBV6-5	.	TRBJ2-1	TGTGCCAGCAGCATTTTTGGGACAACTTACAATGAGCAGTTCTTC	CASSIFGTTYNEQFF
.	TRBV15	.	TRBJ1-5	TGTGCCACCAGCGGAGAGAGGGCCCTGAATCAGCCCCAGCATTTT	CATSGERALNQPQHF
.	TRBV5-1	.	TRBJ2-2	TGCGCCACCCGCCAGGAGCCACCCGGGGAGCTGTTTTTT	CATRQEPPGELFF
.	TRBV19	TRBD1	TRBJ1-5	TGTGCCAGTAGTGCCGGGACAGGGGATGTTAGCAATCAGCCCCAGCATTTT	CASSAGTGDVSNQPQHF
.	TRBV28	.	TRBJ2-7	TGTGCCAGCAACCTCCCTAGGGCGCCATACGAGCAGTACTTC	CASNLPRAPYEQYF
once	TRBV10-2	.	TRBJ2-3	TGCGCCAGCAGTCCCGCGGCAGATACGCAGTATTTT	CASSPAADTQYF
.	TRBV19	.	TRBJ2-5	TGTGCCAGCACCCCCAGTCCGGGTCGGGAGACCCAGTACTTC	CASTPSPGRETQYF
.	TRBV24-1	.	TRBJ2-2	TGTGCCACCAGTGACTACGGACAGACGACCGGGGAGCTGTTTTTT	CATSDYGQTTGELFF
once	TRBV5-6	.	TRBJ2-3	TGTGCCAGCAGCATCCCTGCGGGTGGCACAGATACGCAGTATTTT	CASSIPAGGTDTQYF
.	TRBV28	.	TRBJ2-7	TGTGCCAGCAGTTTATGGGGGGGCGGGAGTGGTCACGAGCAGTACTTC	CASSLWGGGSGHEQYF
.	TRBV18	.	TRBJ1-3	TGTGCCAGCTCACTATCCGGCAGCTCCTCTGGAAACACCATATATTTT	CASSLSGSSSGNTIYF
.	TRBV3-1/TRBV3-2	.	TRBJ2-3	TGTGCCAGCAGCCAAAGCGGCACAGATACGCAGTATTTT	CASSQSGTDTQYF
.	TRBV5-1	TRBD2	TRBJ2-1	TGCGCCAGCAGCCTCGTAGCGGGAGGGTCCTACAATGAGCAGTTCTTC	CASSLVAGGSYNEQFF
.	TRBV15	.	TRBJ2-3	TGTGCCACCAGCAGAGATCAATTGGATACGCAGTATTTT	CATSRDQLDTQYF
.	TRBV6-6	TRBD1	TRBJ1-2	TGTGCCAGCAGTTACACCTCGACAGGGTCTGGTGGCTACACCTTC	CASSYTSTGSGGYTF
.	TRBV12-5	.	TRBJ1-1	TGTGCTAGTGGTTTGAGGACACAGGGAGTCCTCACTGAAGCTTTCTTT	CASGLRTQGVLTEAFF
.	TRBV9	TRBD2	TRBJ2-1	TGTGCCAGCAGCGTGCTAGCGGGAGATGATGAGCAGTTCTTC	CASSVLAGDDEQFF
.	TRBV5-5	.	TRBJ1-2	TGTGCCAGCAGCAACCCGGGGGACGCCACTTCCCTGGGTTATGGCTACACCTTC	CASSNPGDATSLGYGYTF